One and the same sample provided the 13 T cell receptor beta chains below, sequenced in a study of cytomegalovirus exposure and HLA in healthy donors. TCRdb keeps only in-frame clones here, not all; method: immunoSEQ multiplex PCR. The sample shows around 98,000 clones, approximately 84% of them seen only once. The sequenced sample was PBMCs. These receptors originate from a man younger than 30 in good health and CMV-seropositive.

The gene calls are TRBV4-3 and TRBJ1-3; TRBD1 might be the D (6 bases). Looked up from germline, CDR1 is LGHNA and CDR2 is YSLEER. The CDR3 is 15 amino acids. Trimming pared 0 bases from V and 4 bases from J, leaving 10 bases between. The CDR3 nucleotides read TGCGCCAGCAGCCAAGATCCAGGGGCAGGAAACACCATATATTTT. This encodes CASSQDPGAGNTIYF.

The chain couples TRBV7-2 to TRBJ1-2, with D uncertain. Looked up from germline, CDR1 is SGHTA and CDR2 is FQGNSA. Trimming removed 0 bases from V and 0 bases from J, with 8 bases in between. This CDR3 has 15 residues. The chain's CDR3 is CASSLAGGTNYGYTF. CDR3 sequence (DNA): TGTGCCAGCAGCTTAGCCGGCGGGACTAACTATGGCTACACCTTC.

The chain is built from TRBV29-1 and TRBJ2-7, with D perhaps matching TRBD2 (5 bases). V gave up 8 bases and J gave up 2 bases, with 16 bases separating them. Germline values: CDR1 SQVTM, CDR2 ANQGSEA. This CDR3 is 13 amino acids long. CDR3 in amino acids: CSTRELGTYEQYF. CDR3 nucleotides: TGCAGCACGAGGGAGCTGGGAACCTACGAGCAGTACTTC.

The chain is built from TRBV19 and TRBJ1-6, with 7 bases matching TRBD1. Germline values: CDR1 LNHDA, CDR2 SQIVND (reference sequence). CDR3 length equals 15 residues. V shed 4 bases, J shed 9 bases, and the junction held 9 bases outside the gene matches. The DNA for the CDR3 is TGTGCCAGTAGTACCCAGACAGGGTATGGTTCACCCCTCCACTTT. Translation: CASSTQTGYGSPLHF.

The rearrangement joins TRBV6-5 to TRBJ2-3, with unresolved D. V lost 5 bases to trimming and J lost 1 base, with 4 bases between them. CDR3 length equals 12 residues. Germline CDR1 is MNHEY and CDR2 is SVGAGI. CDR3: CASSPGTDTQYF. The CDR3 nucleotides read TGTGCCAGCAGTCCCGGCACAGATACGCAGTATTTT.

In this sample, this clone turned up a few times. The chain employs TRBV29-1 and TRBJ2-3, with 13 bases lining up with TRBD2. V was pared by 3 bases and J by 1 base, with 4 bases of the junction left unmatched. The CDR3 has 16 residues. Germline lookup yields CDR1 SQVTM and CDR2 ANQGSEA. CDR3 amino acids: CSVDGLAGVGTDTQYF. The CDR3 region has the DNA TGCAGCGTTGATGGACTAGCGGGAGTTGGCACAGATACGCAGTATTTT.

CDR3 residues: CASSPGLDLYEQYF. The CDR3 nucleotides read TGTGCCAGCAGTCCGGGACTAGACCTCTACGAGCAGTACTTC. The chain is built from TRBV27 and TRBJ2-7; TRBD2 agrees at 8 bases. Germline CDR1 reads MNHEY; CDR2 reads SMNVEV (reference sequence). This CDR3 is built from 14 residues. The trim removed 5 bases at V and 3 bases at J, leaving 6 bases unmatched.

This chain links TRBV7-2 with TRBJ1-3, with no clear D. The CDR3 totals 14 residues. V lost 4 bases and J 4 bases, leaving 11 bases between the germline ends. CDR1 is SGHTA, CDR2 FQGNSA, per germline. The CDR3 sequence: CASSSEFVGNTIYF. The DNA for the CDR3 is TGTGCCAGCAGCTCCGAGTTCGTCGGAAACACCATATATTTT. Together with reference TRBV7-2 and TRBJ1-3, the CDR3 gives the full variable domain: GAGVSQSPSNKVTEKGKDVELRCDPISGHTALYWYRQSLGQGLEFLIYFQGNSAPDKSGLPSDRFSAERTGGSVSTLTIQRTQQEDSAVYLCASSSEFVGNTIYFGEGSWLTVV.

The chain combines TRBV7-2 with TRBJ2-5; TRBD2 is a possible D gene (7 bases). Germline CDR1 and CDR2: SGHTA and FQGNSA. Trimming removed 2 bases from V and 3 bases from J, with 13 bases in between. There are 15 residues in the CDR3. CDR3 amino acids: CASSLRAGQKETQYF. The CDR3 coding sequence is TGTGCCAGCAGCTTACGAGCGGGACAAAAAGAGACCCAGTACTTC. The whole variable domain, remainder taken from reference TRBV7-2 and TRBJ2-5, is GAGVSQSPSNKVTEKGKDVELRCDPISGHTALYWYRQSLGQGLEFLIYFQGNSAPDKSGLPSDRFSAERTGGSVSTLTIQRTQQEDSAVYLCASSLRAGQKETQYFGPGTRLLVL.

The chain uses TRBV14 and TRBJ2-7; D gene ambiguous. The germline gives CDR1 SGHDN, CDR2 FVKESK. CDR3 size: 13 residues. V was trimmed by 2 bases and J by 5 bases, leaving 10 bases between them. The CDR3 bases are TGTGCCAGCAGCCAACTTTTCCGGGACGAGCAGTACTTC. Its protein is CASSQLFRDEQYF.

The chain uses TRBV7-3 and TRBJ2-1, with 7 bases that match TRBD2. This CDR3 spans 16 amino acids. CDR1 is SGHTA and CDR2 is FQGTGA in the germline V gene. J gave up 0 bases and V 2 bases, and 4 bases lay outside the gene matches. The CDR3 protein is CASSLFSGGSYNEQFF. The DNA of the CDR3 is TGTGCCAGCAGCTTATTTTCGGGGGGCTCCTACAATGAGCAGTTCTTC. The full variable domain, with the rest looked up from reference TRBV7-3 and TRBJ2-1, is GAGVSQTPSNKVTEKGKYVELRCDPISGHTALYWYRQSLGQGPEFLIYFQGTGAADDSGLPNDRFFAVRPEGSVSTLKIQRTERGDSAVYLCASSLFSGGSYNEQFFGPGTRLTVL.

The genes are TRBV15 and TRBJ1-2; D gene uncertain. This CDR3 is 14 amino acids long. Trimming cost V 6 bases and J 4 bases, with 15 bases left between them. Germline loops: CDR1 LNHNV, CDR2 YYDKDF (reference sequence). CDR3 sequence reads: CATRFDEGGYGYTF. The DNA of the CDR3 is TGTGCCACCAGATTCGATGAAGGCGGCTATGGCTACACCTTC.

V gene TRBV5-1 combines with J gene TRBJ1-4; the match to TRBD1 covers 10 bases. Germline trimming cut 4 bases from V and 7 bases from J; bases unmatched to any gene: 4. Germline values: CDR1 SGHRS, CDR2 YFSETQ. This CDR3 region has 14 residues. CDR3 sequence (DNA): TGCGCCAGCAGCGAGGGACAGGGGACTGAAAAACTGTTTTTT. It encodes CASSEGQGTEKLFF. The variable domain in full, with the rest retrieved from reference TRBV5-1 and TRBJ1-4, is KAGVTQTPRYLIKTRGQQVTLSCSPISGHRSVSWYQQTPGQGLQFLFEYFSETQRNKGNFPGRFSGRQFSNSRSEMNVSTLELGDSALYLCASSEGQGTEKLFFGSGTQLSVL.